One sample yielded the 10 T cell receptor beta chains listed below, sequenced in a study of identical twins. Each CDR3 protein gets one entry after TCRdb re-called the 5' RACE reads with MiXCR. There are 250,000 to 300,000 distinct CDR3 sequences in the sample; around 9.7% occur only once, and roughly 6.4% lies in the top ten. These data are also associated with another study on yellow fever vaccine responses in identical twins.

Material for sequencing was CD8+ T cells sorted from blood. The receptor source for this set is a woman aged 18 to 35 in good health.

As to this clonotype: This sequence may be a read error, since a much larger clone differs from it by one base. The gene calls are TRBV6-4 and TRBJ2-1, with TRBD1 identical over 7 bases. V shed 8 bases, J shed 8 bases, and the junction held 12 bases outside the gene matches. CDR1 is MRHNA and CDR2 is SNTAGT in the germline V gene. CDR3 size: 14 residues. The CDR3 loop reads CASARGQNSDEQFF. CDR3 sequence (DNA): TGTGCCAGCGCGAGGGGACAGAACAGCGATGAGCAGTTCTTC.

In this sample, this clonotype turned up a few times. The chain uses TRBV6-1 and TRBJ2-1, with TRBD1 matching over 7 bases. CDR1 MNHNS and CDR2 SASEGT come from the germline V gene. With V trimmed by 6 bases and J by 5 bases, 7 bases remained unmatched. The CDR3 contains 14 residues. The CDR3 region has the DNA TGTGCCAGCAGCCCCGGGACAGCTGACAATGAGCAGTTCTTC. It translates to CASSPGTADNEQFF.

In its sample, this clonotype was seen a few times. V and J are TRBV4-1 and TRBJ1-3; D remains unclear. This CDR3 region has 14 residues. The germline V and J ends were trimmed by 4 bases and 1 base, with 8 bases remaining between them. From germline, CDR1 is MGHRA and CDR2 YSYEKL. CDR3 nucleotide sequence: TGCGCCAGCAGCCTCGACCGATCTGGAAACACCATATATTTT. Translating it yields CASSLDRSGNTIYF.

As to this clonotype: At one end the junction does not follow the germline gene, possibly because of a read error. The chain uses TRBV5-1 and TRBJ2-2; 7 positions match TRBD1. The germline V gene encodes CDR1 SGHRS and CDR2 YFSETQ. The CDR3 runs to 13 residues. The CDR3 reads CASTLTGTGELFF. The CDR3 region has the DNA TGCGCCAGCACCTTGACAGGGACCGGGGAGCTGTTTTTT.

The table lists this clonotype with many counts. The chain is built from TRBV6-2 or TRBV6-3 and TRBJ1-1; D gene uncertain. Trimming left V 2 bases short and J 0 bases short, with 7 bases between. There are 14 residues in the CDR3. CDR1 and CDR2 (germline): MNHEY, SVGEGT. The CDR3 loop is CASSYRGMNTEAFF. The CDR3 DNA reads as TGTGCCAGCAGTTACCGGGGTATGAACACTGAAGCTTTCTTT.

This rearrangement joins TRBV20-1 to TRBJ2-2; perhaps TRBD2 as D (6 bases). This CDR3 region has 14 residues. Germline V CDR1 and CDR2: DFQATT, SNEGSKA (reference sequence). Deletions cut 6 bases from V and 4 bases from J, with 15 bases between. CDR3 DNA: TGCAGTGCACCGTCGGAGGAGGGCACCGGGGAGCTGTTTTTT. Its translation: CSAPSEEGTGELFF.

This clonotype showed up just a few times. The CDR3 coding sequence is TGTGCCAGCAGTGAATCCGGGACAGACTACGAGCAGTACTTC. It encodes CASSESGTDYEQYF. This rearrangement joins TRBV2 to TRBJ2-7; TRBD1 aligns across 7 bases. The CDR3 extends over 14 amino acids. Germline CDR1 reads SNHLY; CDR2 reads FYNNEI. Trimming took 2 bases from V and 3 from J; bases not matched to a gene: 4.

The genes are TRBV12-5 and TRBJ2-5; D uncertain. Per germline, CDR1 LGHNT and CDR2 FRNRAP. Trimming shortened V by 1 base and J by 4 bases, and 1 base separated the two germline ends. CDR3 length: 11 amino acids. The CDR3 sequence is CASGLGETQYF. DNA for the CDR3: TGTGCTAGTGGTTTGGGAGAGACCCAGTACTTC.

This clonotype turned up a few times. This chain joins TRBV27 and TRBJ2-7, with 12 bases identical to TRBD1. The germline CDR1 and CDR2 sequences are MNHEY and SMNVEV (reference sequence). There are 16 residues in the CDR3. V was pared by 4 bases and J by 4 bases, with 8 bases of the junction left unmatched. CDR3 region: CASSSRDRGQVYEQYF. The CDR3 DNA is TGTGCCAGCAGTTCCCGGGACAGGGGGCAAGTATACGAGCAGTACTTC.

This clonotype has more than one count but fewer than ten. CDR3 coding DNA: TGTGCCAGCAGCCACAACCGGGACGGTGATAATGAAAAACTGTTTTTT. This codes for CASSHNRDGDNEKLFF. The rearrangement joins TRBV9 to TRBJ1-4; D might be TRBD1 (5 bases). The length of the CDR3 is 16 residues. The V and J ends lost 4 bases and 4 bases respectively, with 17 bases between them. CDR1 SGDLS and CDR2 YYNGEE come from the germline V gene.